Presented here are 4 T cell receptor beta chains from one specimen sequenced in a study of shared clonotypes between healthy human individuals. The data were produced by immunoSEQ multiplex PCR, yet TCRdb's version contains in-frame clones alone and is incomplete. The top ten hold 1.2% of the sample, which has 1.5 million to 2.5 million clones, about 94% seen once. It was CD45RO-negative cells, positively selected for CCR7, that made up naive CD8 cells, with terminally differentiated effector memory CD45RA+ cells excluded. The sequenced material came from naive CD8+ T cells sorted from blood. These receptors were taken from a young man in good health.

The DNA of the CDR3 is TGTGCCAGCAGTTTAGGGGCTAGCGGGAACGAGCAGTACTTC. Protein sequence: CASSLGASGNEQYF. V is TRBV27 and J is TRBJ2-7; TRBD2 matches at 9 bases. Germline assignment: CDR1 MNHEY and CDR2 SMNVEV (reference sequence). Trimming at V came to 2 bases and at J to 5 bases, leaving 4 bases not matched to a gene. The CDR3 spans 14 residues.

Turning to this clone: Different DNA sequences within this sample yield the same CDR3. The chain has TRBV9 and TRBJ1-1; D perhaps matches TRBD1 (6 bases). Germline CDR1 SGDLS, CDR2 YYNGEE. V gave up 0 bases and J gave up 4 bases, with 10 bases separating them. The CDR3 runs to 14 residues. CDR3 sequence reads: CASSVALGGTEAFF. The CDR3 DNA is TGTGCCAGCAGCGTAGCTTTAGGGGGCACTGAAGCTTTCTTT.

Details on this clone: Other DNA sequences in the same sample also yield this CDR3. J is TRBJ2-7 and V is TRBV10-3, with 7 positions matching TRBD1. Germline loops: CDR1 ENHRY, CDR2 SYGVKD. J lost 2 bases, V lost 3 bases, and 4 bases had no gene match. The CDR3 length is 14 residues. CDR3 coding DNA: TGTGCCATCAGTGACGGCCAGGGGGCCTACGAGCAGTACTTC. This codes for CAISDGQGAYEQYF.

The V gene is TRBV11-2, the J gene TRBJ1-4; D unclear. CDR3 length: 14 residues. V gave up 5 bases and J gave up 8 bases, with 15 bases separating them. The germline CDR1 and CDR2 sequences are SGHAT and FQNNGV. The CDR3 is CASSAAPVGEKLFF. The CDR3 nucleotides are TGTGCCAGCAGCGCCGCGCCCGTGGGGGAAAAACTGTTTTTT.